A selection of T cell receptor beta chains follows, all from one sample in a study of beta chain features in type 1 diabetes. This table comes from immunoSEQ multiplex PCR, and its TCRdb copy is limited to in-frame clones, with some not included. Here the sample spans roughly 240,000 clones, 13% to 15% being singletons. Sequencing was performed on naive CD4+ T cells from blood. All receptors derive from a woman aged 40 to 55 in good health. The CDR3 runs from the conserved cysteine through the conserved F or W. A D gene is named only where the DNA matches it firmly. Where a row states a size, it is once, few, many or the class of an expanded clone; other rows omit it.

v_call	cdr3_length	clone_size	j_call	d_call	cdr3_aa	cdr3_nt
TRBV27	16	NA	TRBJ2-4	TRBD1	CASSLSGQGVQNIQYF	TGTGCCAGCAGTTTATCTGGACAGGGCGTCCAAAACATTCAGTACTTC
TRBV5-1	12	NA	TRBJ2-5	NA	CASSRDRETQYF	TGCGCCAGCAGCCGGGATCGAGAGACCCAGTACTTC
TRBV28	14	few	TRBJ2-7	TRBD1	CASSFEQGAHEQYF	TGTGCCAGCAGTTTCGAACAGGGGGCACACGAGCAGTACTTC
TRBV7-2	15	NA	TRBJ1-1	NA	CASSRRRAGETEAFF	TGTGCCAGCAGCCGGCGCAGGGCAGGTGAGACTGAAGCTTTCTTT
TRBV6-1	14	NA	TRBJ1-1	TRBD1	CASSGTGGTTEAFF	TGTGCCAGCAGCGGGACAGGGGGGACCACTGAAGCTTTCTTT
TRBV5-4	13	few	TRBJ2-2	NA	CASSATAPGELFF	TGTGCCAGCAGCGCTACAGCTCCCGGGGAGCTGTTTTTT
TRBV12-5	15	few	TRBJ2-7	NA	CASGLPSQGRGEQYF	TGTGCTAGTGGTTTGCCCAGTCAGGGAAGGGGTGAGCAGTACTTC
TRBV5-1	17	NA	TRBJ2-5	TRBD2	CASSPGLAGTYQETQYF	TGCGCCAGCAGCCCGGGACTAGCGGGGACGTACCAAGAGACCCAGTACTTC
TRBV19	15	NA	TRBJ2-5	NA	CASTQSGTYQETQYF	TGTGCCAGTACCCAATCAGGAACTTATCAAGAGACCCAGTACTTC
TRBV18	15	NA	TRBJ2-3	TRBD1	CASSPPGTGGDTQYF	TGTGCCAGCTCACCACCCGGGACAGGAGGGGATACGCAGTATTTT
TRBV18	14	few	TRBJ2-5	TRBD2	CASSTWGGQETQYF	TGTGCCAGCTCCACCTGGGGGGGCCAAGAGACCCAGTACTTC
TRBV18	16	few	TRBJ1-1	NA	CASSPKAAAQGTEAFF	TGTGCCAGCTCGCCTAAGGCGGCAGCCCAGGGCACTGAAGCTTTCTTT
TRBV21-1	10	NA	TRBJ1-1	NA	CVFQQGEAFF	TGTGTCTTCCAACAGGGTGAGGCTTTCTTT
TRBV2	16	NA	TRBJ2-5	TRBD2	CASSDGLARYKETQYF	TGTGCCAGCAGTGACGGACTAGCGCGGTATAAAGAGACCCAGTACTTC
TRBV5-6	16	few	TRBJ2-7	NA	CASSLDTGKYSYEQYF	TGTGCCAGCAGCTTGGATACAGGAAAATACTCCTACGAGCAGTACTTC
TRBV19	15	few	TRBJ1-2	NA	CASIQGREFNYGYTF	TGTGCCAGCATACAGGGAAGGGAGTTCAACTATGGCTACACCTTC
TRBV2	11	few	TRBJ1-1	TRBD1	CADRGNTEAFF	TGCGCGGACAGGGGGAACACTGAAGCTTTCTTT
TRBV7-2	13	NA	TRBJ2-3	TRBD2	CASGRGDTDTQYF	TGTGCCAGCGGGCGGGGGGACACAGATACGCAGTATTTT
TRBV28	13	few	TRBJ1-2	NA	CASRQGTLYGYTF	TGTGCCAGCAGACAAGGGACTCTCTATGGCTACACCTTC
TRBV9	15	NA	TRBJ2-5	NA	CASSENTNTWETQYF	TGTGCCAGCAGCGAAAACACAAACACCTGGGAGACCCAGTACTTC
TRBV7-2	14	few	TRBJ1-2	TRBD1	CASSLYRTGDGYTF	TGTGCCAGCAGCTTATATCGGACAGGGGATGGCTACACCTTC
TRBV6-1	16	few	TRBJ2-2	TRBD2	CASSEPGGARSGELFF	TGTGCCAGCAGTGAACCCGGGGGGGCCAGGTCCGGGGAGCTGTTTTTT
TRBV7-9	14	few	TRBJ2-7	NA	CASSLGLTTYEQYF	TGTGCCAGCAGCTTAGGACTCACCACCTACGAGCAGTACTTC
TRBV7-2	14	few	TRBJ1-2	NA	CASSLAGTNYGYTF	TGTGCCAGCAGCTTAGCTGGCACCAACTATGGCTACACCTTC
TRBV5-4	14	NA	TRBJ1-2	TRBD1	CASSSRTGSYGYTF	TGTGCCAGCAGCTCCCGGACAGGAAGCTATGGCTACACCTTC
TRBV5-1	16	few	TRBJ1-4	TRBD1	CASSPDRVGFNEKLFF	TGCGCCAGCAGCCCAGACAGGGTCGGATTTAATGAAAAACTGTTTTTT
TRBV6-5	13	NA	TRBJ2-7	TRBD1	CASRTGVSYEQYF	TGTGCCAGCAGGACAGGGGTGTCCTACGAGCAGTACTTC
TRBV9	14	NA	TRBJ2-3	TRBD1	CASSVLGGSDTQYF	TGTGCCAGCAGCGTACTAGGGGGCTCAGATACGCAGTATTTT
TRBV5-4	17	NA	TRBJ2-4	TRBD1	CASSLVPGQPRRNIQYF	TGTGCCAGCAGCTTGGTCCCGGGACAGCCAAGGAGGAACATTCAGTACTTC
TRBV19	16	NA	TRBJ2-5	TRBD1	CASSISRQGAGETQYF	TGTGCCAGTAGTATTAGTAGGCAGGGGGCAGGAGAGACCCAGTACTTC